This T cell receptor beta chain was identified in a study of blood T cell repertoires in COVID-19. The germline V gene has CDR1 LGHDT and CDR2 YNNKEL (reference sequence). V was shortened by 4 bases and J by 9 bases, with 16 bases between the two germline ends. The CDR3 consists of 14 residues. The data were produced by immunoSEQ multiplex PCR, yet TCRdb's version contains in-frame clones alone and is incomplete. The table records 250,000 to 300,000 clones, around 90% of them present only once. The receptor was isolated from a woman in her forties with acute COVID-19. The sample taken for sequencing was PBMCs or T cells enriched from blood (not recorded which). The genes are TRBV3-1 (or the pseudogene TRBV3-2) and TRBJ2-4; a weak D match, TRBD2 (6 bases). CDR3 region: CASSPGGGIPIQYF. CDR3 nucleotide sequence: TGTGCCAGCAGCCCCGGCGGAGGGATCCCCATTCAGTACTTC.